This TCR beta chain was found in a study of OX40 agonist ivuxolimab in advanced cancers. The CDR3 is 13 amino acids. In germline, CDR1 is SGHRS, CDR2 YFSETQ. Trimming cost V 2 bases and J 0 bases, with 5 bases left between them. The table came from immunoSEQ multiplex PCR; TCRdb's copy has only in-frame clones and leaves some out. The table records approximately 69,000 clones, 65% to 90% of them present only once. The TCR comes from an adult with an advanced solid tumor such as melanoma, head and neck, liver or kidney cancer. Sequencing used CD4+ or CD8+ T cells sorted from blood, obtained in a trial of the OX40 agonist ivuxolimab. The chain combines TRBV5-1 with TRBJ1-1; D gene unclear. In nucleotides, the CDR3 is TGCGCCAGCAGCTTCACGGTGAACACTGAAGCTTTCTTT. Translation: CASSFTVNTEAFF. The entire variable domain, with the rest obtained from reference TRBV5-1 and TRBJ1-1, is as follows: KAGVTQTPRYLIKTRGQQVTLSCSPISGHRSVSWYQQTPGQGLQFLFEYFSETQRNKGNFPGRFSGRQFSNSRSEMNVSTLELGDSALYLCASSFTVNTEAFFGQGTRLTVV.